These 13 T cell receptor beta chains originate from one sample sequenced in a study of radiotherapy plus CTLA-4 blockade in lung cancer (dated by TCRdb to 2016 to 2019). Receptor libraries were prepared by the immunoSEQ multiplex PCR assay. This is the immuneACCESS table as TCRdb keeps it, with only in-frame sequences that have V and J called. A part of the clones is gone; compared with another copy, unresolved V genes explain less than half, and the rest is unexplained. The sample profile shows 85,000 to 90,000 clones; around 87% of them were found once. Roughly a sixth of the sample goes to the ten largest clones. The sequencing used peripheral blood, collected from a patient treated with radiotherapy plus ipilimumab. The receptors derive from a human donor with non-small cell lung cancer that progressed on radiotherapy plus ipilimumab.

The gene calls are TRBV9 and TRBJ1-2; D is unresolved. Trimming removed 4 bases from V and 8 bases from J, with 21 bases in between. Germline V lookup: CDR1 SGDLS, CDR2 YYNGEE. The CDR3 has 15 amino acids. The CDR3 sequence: CASSPDPTRNEGYTF. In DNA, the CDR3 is TGTGCCAGCAGCCCTGACCCTACCCGAAACGAGGGCTACACCTTC.

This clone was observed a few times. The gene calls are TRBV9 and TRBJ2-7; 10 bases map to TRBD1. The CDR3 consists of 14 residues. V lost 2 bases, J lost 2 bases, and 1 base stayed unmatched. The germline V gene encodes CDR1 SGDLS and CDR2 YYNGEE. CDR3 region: CASSVTGGAYEQYF. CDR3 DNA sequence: TGTGCCAGCAGCGTGACAGGGGGCGCCTACGAGCAGTACTTC.

The CDR3 spells CASRLAGTGDCIQYF. As DNA, the CDR3 is TGTGCAAGTCGCTTAGCGGGGACAGGGGATTGCATTCAGTACTTC. The chain recombines TRBV12-2 with TRBJ2-4; the table names TRBD1, a call not compared with the DNA. TRBV12-2 is assigned pseudogene status. The CDR3 covers 15 residues.

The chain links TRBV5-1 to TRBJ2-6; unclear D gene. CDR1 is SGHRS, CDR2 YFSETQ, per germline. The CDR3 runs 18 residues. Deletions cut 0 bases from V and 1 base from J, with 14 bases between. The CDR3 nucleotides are TGCGCCAGCAGCTTGGGGCGGAGCCAGAATTCTGGGGCCAACGTCCTGACTTTC. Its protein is CASSLGRSQNSGANVLTF.

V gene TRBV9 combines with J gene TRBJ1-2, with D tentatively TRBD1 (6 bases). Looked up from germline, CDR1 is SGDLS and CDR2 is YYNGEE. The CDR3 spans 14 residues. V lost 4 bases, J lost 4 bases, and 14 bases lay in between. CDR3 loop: CASSPSPDSYGYTF. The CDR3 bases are TGTGCCAGCAGCCCCTCTCCGGACAGCTATGGCTACACCTTC.

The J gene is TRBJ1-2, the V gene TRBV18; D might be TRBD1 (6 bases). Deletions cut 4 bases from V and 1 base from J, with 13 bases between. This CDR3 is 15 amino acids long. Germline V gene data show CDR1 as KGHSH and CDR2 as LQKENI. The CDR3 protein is CASSQRQGNNYGYTF. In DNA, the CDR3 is TGTGCCAGCTCACAGCGTCAGGGGAATAACTATGGCTACACCTTC.

The CDR3 here is CASSTQDSYNEKLFF. The CDR3 nucleotides read TGTGCCAGCAGCACCCAGGACAGCTATAATGAAAAACTGTTTTTT. The rearrangement links TRBV9 to TRBJ1-4, with D possibly TRBD1 on 6 matching bases. V dropped 4 bases and J dropped 4 bases, with 14 bases sitting between them. This CDR3 has 15 amino acids. Germline values: CDR1 SGDLS, CDR2 YYNGEE.

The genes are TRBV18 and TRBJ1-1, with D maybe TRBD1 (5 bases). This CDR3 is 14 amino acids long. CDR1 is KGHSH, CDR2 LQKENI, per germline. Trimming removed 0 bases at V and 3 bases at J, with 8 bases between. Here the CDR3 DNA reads TGTGCCAGCTCACCACCGCGGGGGGACACTGAAGCTTTCTTT. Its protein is CASSPPRGDTEAFF.

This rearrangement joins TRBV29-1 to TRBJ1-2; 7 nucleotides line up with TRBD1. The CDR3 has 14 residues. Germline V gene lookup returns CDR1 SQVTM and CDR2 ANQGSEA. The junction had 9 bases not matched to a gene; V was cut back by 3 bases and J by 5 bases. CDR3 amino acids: CSVEEGTASYGYTF. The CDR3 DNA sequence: TGCAGCGTTGAGGAAGGGACAGCATCTTATGGCTACACCTTC.

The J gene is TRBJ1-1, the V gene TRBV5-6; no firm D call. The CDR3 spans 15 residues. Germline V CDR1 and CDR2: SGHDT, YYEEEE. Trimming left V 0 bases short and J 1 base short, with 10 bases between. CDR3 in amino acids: CASSLVPGGNTEAFF. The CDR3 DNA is TGTGCCAGCAGCTTGGTCCCGGGAGGGAACACTGAAGCTTTCTTT.

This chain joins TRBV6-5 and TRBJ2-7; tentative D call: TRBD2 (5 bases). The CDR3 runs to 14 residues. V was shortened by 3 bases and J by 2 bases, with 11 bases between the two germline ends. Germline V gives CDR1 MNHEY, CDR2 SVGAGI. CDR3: CASSYVGSTYEQYF. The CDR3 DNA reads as TGTGCCAGCAGTTATGTAGGGAGCACCTACGAGCAGTACTTC.

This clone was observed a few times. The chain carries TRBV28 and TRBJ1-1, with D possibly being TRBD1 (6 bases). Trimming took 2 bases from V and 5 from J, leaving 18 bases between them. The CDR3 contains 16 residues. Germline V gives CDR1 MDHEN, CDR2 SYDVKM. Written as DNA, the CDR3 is TGTGCCAGCAGTTTAGACGGGACACCCCTGGGGACTGAAGCTTTCTTT. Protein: CASSLDGTPLGTEAFF.

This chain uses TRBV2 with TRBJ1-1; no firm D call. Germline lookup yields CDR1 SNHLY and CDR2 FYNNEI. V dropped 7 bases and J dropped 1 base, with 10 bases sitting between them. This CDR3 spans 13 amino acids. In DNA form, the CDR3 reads TGTGCCAGCACCGCTGTTCGGAACACTGAAGCTTTCTTT. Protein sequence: CASTAVRNTEAFF.